This T cell receptor beta chain was sequenced during a study of blood T cell repertoires in COVID-19. Trimming removed 5 bases from V and 4 bases from J; junction bases left unmatched: 13. CDR3 length: 16 amino acids. Looked up from germline, CDR1 is SGHVS and CDR2 is FQNEAQ. Clones were sequenced by immunoSEQ multiplex PCR, and TCRdb holds only the in-frame ones, with some missing. Of roughly 120,000 clones in the sample, about 88% were seen once. The chain has TRBV7-8 and TRBJ1-2; 7 nucleotides line up with TRBD1. The source material was peripheral blood. This TCR was recovered from a man aged 40-49 years with acute or convalescent COVID-19. CDR3 protein: CASSRDSLSPSYGYTF. As DNA, the CDR3 is TGTGCCAGCAGCCGGGACAGTCTCTCCCCCTCCTATGGCTACACCTTC.